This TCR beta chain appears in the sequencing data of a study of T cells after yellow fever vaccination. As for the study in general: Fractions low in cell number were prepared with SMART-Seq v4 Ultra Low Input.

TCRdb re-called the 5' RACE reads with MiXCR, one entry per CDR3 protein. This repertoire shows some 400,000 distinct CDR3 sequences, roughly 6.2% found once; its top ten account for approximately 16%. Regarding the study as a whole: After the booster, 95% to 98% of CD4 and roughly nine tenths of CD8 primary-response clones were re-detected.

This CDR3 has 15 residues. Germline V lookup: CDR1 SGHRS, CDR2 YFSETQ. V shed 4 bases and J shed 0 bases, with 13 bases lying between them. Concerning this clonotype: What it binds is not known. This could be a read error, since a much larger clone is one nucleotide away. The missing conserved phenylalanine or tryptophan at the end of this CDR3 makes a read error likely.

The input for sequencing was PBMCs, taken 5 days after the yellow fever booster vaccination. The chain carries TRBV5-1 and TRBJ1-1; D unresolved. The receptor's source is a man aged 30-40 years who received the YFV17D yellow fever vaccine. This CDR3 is CASSDPATVNTEAFC. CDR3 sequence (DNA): TGCGCCAGCAGCGATCCGGCGACGGTGAACACTGAAGCTTTCTGT.